This is a list of T cell receptor beta chains from one sample in a study of T cells in localized non-small cell lung cancer. Generated by immunoSEQ multiplex PCR, the TCRdb table keeps only in-frame clones and is missing some. The sample has 25,000 to 35,000 clones, roughly 77% seen once. Specimen: peripheral blood, collected before any cancer treatment. The origin of the receptors is a male donor at least 60 years old with stage III squamous cell lung carcinoma. The CDR3 runs from the conserved cysteine through the conserved F or W. A D gene is named only where the DNA matches it firmly. The size of a clone is reported for some rows only, either as once, few or many, or as a class for expanded clones.

CDR3aa	CDR3nt	d_gene	j_gene	v_gene	abundance
CASSVGLLTGTKNIQYF	TGTGCCAGCAGCGTAGGACTCCTGACTGGAACCAAAAACATTCAGTACTTC	NA	TRBJ2-4	TRBV9	NA
CASSSYTSSYNSPLHF	TGCGCCAGCAGCTCCTACACCAGCTCCTATAATTCACCCCTCCACTTT	NA	TRBJ1-6	TRBV5-1	NA
CATQVEREYTDTQYF	TGTGCCACCCAGGTCGAGCGGGAGTACACAGATACGCAGTATTTT	TRBD2	TRBJ2-3	TRBV2	few
CASSLGLRETQYF	TGTGCCAGCAGCTTAGGACTGCGGGAGACCCAGTACTTC	NA	TRBJ2-5	TRBV7-3	NA
CASSLQVNTEAFF	TGTGCCAGCAGTTTACAGGTGAACACTGAAGCTTTCTTT	NA	TRBJ1-1	TRBV2	few
CAICPRENTEAFF	TGTGCCATCTGTCCGAGGGAGAACACTGAAGCTTTCTTT	NA	TRBJ1-1	TRBV10-3	NA
CASSFRAHNTGELFF	TGTGCCAGCAGTTTCCGGGCCCACAACACCGGGGAGCTGTTTTTT	NA	TRBJ2-2	TRBV6-6	NA
CASSLSTGGAGTEAFF	TGCGCCAGCAGCTTGTCGACAGGGGGCGCAGGAACTGAAGCTTTCTTT	TRBD1	TRBJ1-1	TRBV5-1	NA
CASSYSQEMGTQYF	TGTGCCAGCAGTTACTCGCAGGAGATGGGTACGCAGTATTTT	NA	TRBJ2-3	TRBV6-6	NA
CASSPPGSSTDTQYF	TGTGCCAGCAGCCCCCCCGGGTCCTCCACAGATACGCAGTATTTT	NA	TRBJ2-3	TRBV7-9	few
CASSPGTGRNQPQHF	TGCGCCAGCAGCCCCGGGACAGGACGAAATCAGCCCCAGCATTTT	TRBD1	TRBJ1-5	TRBV4-3	once
CASSVGTLNTGELFF	TGTGCCAGCAGTGTGGGGACACTAAACACCGGGGAGCTGTTTTTT	NA	TRBJ2-2	TRBV6-1	NA
CASSLEGGGFLVLTEAFF	TGTGCCAGCAGCTTGGAAGGGGGCGGGTTCCTCGTACTCACTGAAGCTTTCTTT	TRBD1	TRBJ1-1	TRBV5-5	NA
CASSFRGQEKLFF	TGCGCCAGCAGCTTCAGGGGGCAGGAAAAACTGTTTTTT	TRBD1	TRBJ1-4	TRBV5-1	NA
CSVGSGAGNTIYF	TGCAGCGTTGGATCAGGGGCCGGAAACACCATATATTTT	NA	TRBJ1-3	TRBV29-1	NA
CASSQGQGVKSNQPQHF	TGTGCCAGCAGCCAGGGACAGGGTGTGAAAAGCAATCAGCCCCAGCATTTT	TRBD1	TRBJ1-5	TRBV27	NA
CASSLFGTAYSNQPQHF	TGTGCCAGCAGCTTGTTCGGGACAGCGTATAGCAATCAGCCCCAGCATTTT	TRBD1	TRBJ1-5	TRBV5-5	NA
CSVVNQGVVAYEQYF	TGCAGCGTTGTTAATCAGGGGGTCGTTGCCTACGAGCAGTACTTC	TRBD1	TRBJ2-7	TRBV29-1	NA
CASSLQGLAANEQFF	TGTGCCAGCTCACTCCAGGGACTAGCGGCCAATGAGCAGTTCTTC	TRBD2	TRBJ2-1	TRBV18	NA
CASTGEGKPQHF	TGTGCCAGCACAGGAGAGGGGAAGCCCCAGCATTTT	NA	TRBJ1-5	TRBV18	medium-sized
CASSLDGPQETQYF	TGCGCCAGCAGCTTAGACGGTCCACAAGAGACCCAGTACTTC	NA	TRBJ2-5	TRBV5-1	NA
CASSQDRGGLAGGPYNEQFF	TGTGCCAGCAGCCAAGATAGAGGGGGACTAGCGGGAGGGCCCTACAATGAGCAGTTCTTC	TRBD2	TRBJ2-1	TRBV4-2	once
CASSPQGARAYEQYF	TGTGCCAGCAGCCCCCAGGGGGCGCGGGCCTACGAGCAGTACTTC	TRBD1	TRBJ2-7	TRBV6-5	NA
CASSQRTSGTSAETQYF	TGTGCCAGCAGCCAAAGGACAAGCGGGACTTCTGCAGAGACCCAGTACTTC	TRBD2	TRBJ2-5	TRBV14	NA
CASSRQGLNTGELFF	TGTGCCAGCAGCCGACAGGGACTTAACACCGGGGAGCTGTTTTTT	NA	TRBJ2-2	TRBV5-6	few
CASSLSGLEQYF	TGTGCCAGCAGCCTTAGCGGACTCGAGCAGTACTTC	NA	TRBJ2-7	TRBV5-6	NA
CASSLVKYDRADEQYF	TGTGCCAGCAGCTTAGTAAAATACGACAGGGCGGACGAGCAGTACTTC	TRBD1	TRBJ2-7	TRBV7-2	NA
CASSLGEGGSYNSPLHF	TGTGCCAGCAGCTTAGGGGAGGGTGGCTCCTATAATTCACCCCTCCACTTT	NA	TRBJ1-6	TRBV7-9	NA
CASSIGLGAFF	TGTGCCAGTAGTATTGGCCTCGGGGCTTTCTTT	NA	TRBJ1-1	TRBV19	NA
CASSRVRAALGSTDTQYF	TGTGCCAGCAGTAGAGTCAGGGCGGCTTTAGGAAGCACAGATACGCAGTATTTT	NA	TRBJ2-3	TRBV5-4	NA
CASSPPGRNEQFF	TGTGCCAGCAGTCCCCCGGGGAGGAATGAGCAGTTCTTC	NA	TRBJ2-1	TRBV28	NA
CASSYTSIPYNEQFF	TGTGCCAGCAGCTATACTAGCATCCCCTACAATGAGCAGTTCTTC	NA	TRBJ2-1	TRBV7-2	NA
CASSLGGGRSDGYTF	TGTGCCAGCAGCTTGGGAGGGGGCAGGAGCGACGGCTACACCTTC	TRBD1	TRBJ1-2	TRBV5-6	NA
CASSIQPTTEAFF	TGTGCCAGCAGCATCCAGCCAACCACTGAAGCTTTCTTT	NA	TRBJ1-1	TRBV27	NA
CASSRRDREETQYF	TGTGCCAGCAGCCGCCGGGACAGGGAAGAGACCCAGTACTTC	TRBD1	TRBJ2-5	TRBV28	NA
CASSQLTSYPYNEQFF	TGTGCCAGCAGCCAGCTGACTAGCTACCCCTACAATGAGCAGTTCTTC	TRBD2	TRBJ2-1	TRBV4-2	NA
CASLPFRDRSYEQYF	TGTGCCAGCCTGCCGTTCCGGGACAGAAGCTACGAGCAGTACTTC	TRBD1	TRBJ2-7	TRBV7-9	NA
CASVRSGEQYF	TGTGCCAGCGTTCGGAGTGGAGAGCAGTACTTC	NA	TRBJ2-7	TRBV2	NA
CASSPSSGTEAFF	TGTGCCAGCAGCCCGAGCAGTGGCACTGAAGCTTTCTTT	NA	TRBJ1-1	TRBV11-3	NA
CASQLMDGLAKNIQYF	TGTGCCAGCCAACTAATGGACGGTTTAGCCAAAAACATTCAGTACTTC	NA	TRBJ2-4	TRBV28	NA
CASSQGTSGKLEFRGEQFF	TGCGCCAGCAGCCAGGGGACTAGCGGGAAGCTAGAGTTTAGGGGTGAGCAGTTCTTC	TRBD2	TRBJ2-1	TRBV4-1	NA
CASSRRQDTYGYTF	TGTGCCAGCAGCCGCAGACAGGACACCTATGGCTACACCTTC	NA	TRBJ1-2	TRBV5-4	NA
CASSSSSPSYEQYF	TGTGCCAGCAGTTCCTCTAGTCCCTCCTACGAGCAGTACTTC	NA	TRBJ2-7	TRBV6-5	NA
CASRPFNTDTQYF	TGTGCCAGCCGACCGTTTAACACAGATACGCAGTATTTT	NA	TRBJ2-3	TRBV7-9	NA
CASSGLAGTDTQYF	TGTGCCAGCAGTGGACTAGCGGGAACAGATACGCAGTATTTT	TRBD2	TRBJ2-3	TRBV2	NA
CATQGGYQHTQYF	TGTGCCACGCAGGGGGGATATCAACACACGCAGTATTTT	NA	TRBJ2-3	TRBV27	NA